These T cell receptor beta chains were read from a single sample in a study of cytomegalovirus exposure and HLA in healthy donors. The method was immunoSEQ multiplex PCR; TCRdb's version includes in-frame clones alone and lacks a portion of them. The repertoire includes some 70,000 clones, approximately 70% of them detected once, and 14% sits in the top ten. Sequenced: PBMCs. Every receptor here comes from a male donor in good health and CMV-seropositive. Both conserved end residues are part of each CDR3. The D gene is left open where the match is weak. Clone size is given for some rows only: seen once, a few or many times, or a class if the clone is expanded.

J gene | D gene | clone size | V gene | CDR3 protein | CDR3 DNA
TRBJ2-2 | NA | few | TRBV11-2 | CASRSWGQFTGELFF | TGTGCCAGCAGATCCTGGGGGCAGTTCACCGGGGAGCTGTTTTTT
TRBJ1-1 | NA | NA | TRBV6-5 | CASSPGGGRSTEAFF | TGTGCCAGCAGCCCCGGGGGGGGCAGGTCCACTGAAGCTTTCTTT
TRBJ1-3 | NA | few | TRBV7-9 | CASSLYTHPSGNTIYF | TGTGCCAGCAGCTTGTACACGCACCCCTCTGGAAACACCATATATTTT
TRBJ2-4 | NA | few | TRBV27 | CASSLATGNIQYF | TGTGCCAGCAGTTTAGCCACAGGGAACATTCAGTACTTC
TRBJ2-7 | NA | NA | TRBV7-2 | CASSSYSYPYEQYF | TGTGCCAGCAGCTCATACTCCTACCCCTACGAGCAGTACTTC
TRBJ1-5 | NA | NA | TRBV21-1 | CASRDGDQPQHF | TGTGCCAGCCGTGACGGGGATCAGCCCCAGCATTTT
TRBJ2-3 | NA | NA | TRBV10-2 | CASSAQSDTQYF | TGCGCCAGCAGTGCACAATCGGATACGCAGTATTTT
TRBJ2-3 | TRBD1 | NA | TRBV4-3 | CASSRGQGADTQYF | TGCGCCAGCAGCCGAGGACAGGGAGCAGATACGCAGTATTTT
TRBJ2-3 | NA | once | TRBV9 | CASSSQVGSTDTQYF | TGTGCCAGCAGCTCACAGGTCGGGAGCACAGATACGCAGTATTTT
TRBJ1-2 | NA | NA | TRBV19 | CASKDSGYGYTF | TGTGCCAGTAAGGACAGCGGATATGGCTACACCTTC
TRBJ2-3 | NA | NA | TRBV6-1 | CASSDELPFTDTQYF | TGTGCCAGCAGTGATGAACTACCTTTCACAGATACGCAGTATTTT
TRBJ1-2 | NA | NA | TRBV6-5 | CAIRGRDYGYTF | TGTGCCATCAGGGGCAGGGATTATGGCTACACCTTC
TRBJ2-1 | TRBD1 | once | TRBV5-6 | CASSLGILQGYNEQFF | TGTGCCAGCAGCTTGGGAATTTTACAGGGGTACAATGAGCAGTTCTTC
TRBJ2-7 | NA | NA | TRBV9 | CASSPRQSSYEQYF | TGTGCCAGCAGCCCTCGACAGAGCTCCTACGAGCAGTACTTC
TRBJ2-7 | TRBD1 | NA | TRBV10-2 | CASRGQGPYEQYF | TGCGCCAGCAGGGGACAGGGTCCCTACGAGCAGTACTTC
TRBJ2-2 | TRBD2 | few | TRBV5-1 | CASSLASSGDTGELFF | TGCGCCAGCAGCTTGGCGTCTAGCGGAGACACCGGGGAGCTGTTTTTT
TRBJ1-2 | TRBD1 | NA | TRBV5-1 | CASSSTTGYGGYTF | TGCGCCAGCAGCTCTACGACAGGGTATGGTGGCTACACCTTC
TRBJ2-3 | NA | NA | TRBV6-6 | CASSTGYEQYF | TGTGCCAGCAGTACAGGGTATGAGCAGTATTTT
TRBJ2-5 | TRBD1 | NA | TRBV7-9 | CASSSGTGGETQYF | TGTGCCAGCAGCTCCGGGACAGGGGGGGAGACCCAGTACTTC
TRBJ2-7 | NA | NA | TRBV7-9 | CSSSLQGGNEQYF | TGTTCCAGCAGCTTACAGGGAGGGAACGAGCAGTACTTC